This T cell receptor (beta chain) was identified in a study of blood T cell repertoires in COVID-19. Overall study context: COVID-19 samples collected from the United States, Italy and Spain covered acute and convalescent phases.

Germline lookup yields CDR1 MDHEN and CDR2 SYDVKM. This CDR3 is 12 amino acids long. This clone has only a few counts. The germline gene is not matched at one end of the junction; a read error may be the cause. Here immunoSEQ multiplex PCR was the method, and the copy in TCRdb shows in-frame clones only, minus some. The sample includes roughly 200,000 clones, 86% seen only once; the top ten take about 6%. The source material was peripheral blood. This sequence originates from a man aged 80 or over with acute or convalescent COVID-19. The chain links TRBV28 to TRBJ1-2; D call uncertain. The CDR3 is CASSLSGRRSFF. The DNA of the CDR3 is TGTGCCAGCAGTTTAAGTGGTCGTCGTAGTTTCTTC.